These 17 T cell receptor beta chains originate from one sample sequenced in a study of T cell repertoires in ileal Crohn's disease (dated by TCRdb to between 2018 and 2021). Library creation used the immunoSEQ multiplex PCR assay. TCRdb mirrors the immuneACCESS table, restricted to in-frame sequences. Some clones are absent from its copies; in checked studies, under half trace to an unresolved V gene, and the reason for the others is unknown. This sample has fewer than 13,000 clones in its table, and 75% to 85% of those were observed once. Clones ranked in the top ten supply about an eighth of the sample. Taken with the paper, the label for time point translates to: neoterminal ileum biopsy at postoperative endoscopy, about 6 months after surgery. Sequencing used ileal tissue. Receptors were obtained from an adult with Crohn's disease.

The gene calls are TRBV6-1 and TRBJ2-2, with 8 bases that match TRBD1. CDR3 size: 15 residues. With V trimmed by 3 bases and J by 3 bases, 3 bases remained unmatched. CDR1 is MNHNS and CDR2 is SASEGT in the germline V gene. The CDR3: CASSESGGDTGELFF. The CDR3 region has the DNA TGTGCCAGCAGTGAGTCAGGGGGCGACACCGGGGAGCTGTTTTTT.

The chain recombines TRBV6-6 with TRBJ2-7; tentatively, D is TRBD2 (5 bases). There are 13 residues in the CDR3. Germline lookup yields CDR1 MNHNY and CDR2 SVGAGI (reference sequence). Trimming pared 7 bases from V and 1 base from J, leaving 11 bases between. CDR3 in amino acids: CASTTGVSYEQYF. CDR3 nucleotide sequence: TGTGCCAGCACGACCGGGGTGTCCTACGAGCAGTACTTC.

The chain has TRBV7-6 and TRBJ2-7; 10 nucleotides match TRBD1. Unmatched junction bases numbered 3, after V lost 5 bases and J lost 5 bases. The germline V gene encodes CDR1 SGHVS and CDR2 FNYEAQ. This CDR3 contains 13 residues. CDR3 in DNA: TGTGCCAGCAGCCGGGACAGGGGTCACGAGCAGTACTTC. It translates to CASSRDRGHEQYF.

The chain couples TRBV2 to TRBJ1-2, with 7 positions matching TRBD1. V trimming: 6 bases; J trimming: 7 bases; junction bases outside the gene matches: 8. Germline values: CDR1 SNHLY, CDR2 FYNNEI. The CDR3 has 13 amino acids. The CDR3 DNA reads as TGTGCCAGCAGCCGGGACAGATATTCTGGCTACACCTTC. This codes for CASSRDRYSGYTF.

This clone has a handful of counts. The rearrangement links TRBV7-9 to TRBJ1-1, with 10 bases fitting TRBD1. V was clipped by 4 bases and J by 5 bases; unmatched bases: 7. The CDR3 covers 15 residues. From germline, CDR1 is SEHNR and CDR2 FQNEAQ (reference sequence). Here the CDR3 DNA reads TGTGCCAGCAGCTCGGAGGGACAGGGGAGTACTGAAGCTTTCTTT. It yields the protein CASSSEGQGSTEAFF.

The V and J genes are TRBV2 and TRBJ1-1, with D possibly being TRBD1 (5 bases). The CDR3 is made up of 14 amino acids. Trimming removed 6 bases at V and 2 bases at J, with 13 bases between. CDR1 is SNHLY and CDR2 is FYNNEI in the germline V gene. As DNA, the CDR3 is TGTGCCAGCAGGGTTCGGGGGGGTAACACTGAAGCTTTCTTT. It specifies CASRVRGGNTEAFF.

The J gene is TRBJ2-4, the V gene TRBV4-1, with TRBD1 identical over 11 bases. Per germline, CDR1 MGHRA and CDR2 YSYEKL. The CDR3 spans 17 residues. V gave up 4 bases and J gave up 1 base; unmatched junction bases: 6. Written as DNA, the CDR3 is TGCGCCAGCAGCCGGACAGGGGGCTGGGAGGCCAAAAACATTCAGTACTTC. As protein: CASSRTGGWEAKNIQYF.

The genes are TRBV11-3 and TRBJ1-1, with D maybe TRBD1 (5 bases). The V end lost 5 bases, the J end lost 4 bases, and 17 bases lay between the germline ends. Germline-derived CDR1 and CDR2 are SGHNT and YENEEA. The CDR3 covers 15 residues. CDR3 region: CASSPGGGPGTEAFF. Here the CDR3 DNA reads TGTGCCAGCAGCCCAGGCGGGGGTCCCGGCACTGAAGCTTTCTTT.

DNA for the CDR3: TGCGCCAGCAGCCAAGATCTTCTTCCTGCAACTAATGAAAAACTGTTTTTT. Protein product: CASSQDLLPATNEKLFF. The gene calls are TRBV4-3 and TRBJ1-4, with D hard to call. Germline CDR1 and CDR2: LGHNA and YSLEER. V lost 0 bases, J lost 0 bases, and 11 bases lay in between. The CDR3 runs 17 residues.

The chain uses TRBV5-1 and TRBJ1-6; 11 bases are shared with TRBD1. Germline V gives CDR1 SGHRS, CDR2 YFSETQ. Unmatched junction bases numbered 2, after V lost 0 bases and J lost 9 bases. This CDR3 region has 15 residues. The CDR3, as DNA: TGCGCCAGCAGCTTGGGGGACAGGGGGACTTCACCCCTCCACTTT. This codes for CASSLGDRGTSPLHF.

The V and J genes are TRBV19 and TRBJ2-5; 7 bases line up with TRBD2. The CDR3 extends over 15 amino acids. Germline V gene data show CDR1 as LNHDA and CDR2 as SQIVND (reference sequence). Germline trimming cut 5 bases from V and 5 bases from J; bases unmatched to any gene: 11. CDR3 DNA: TGTGCCAGTAGTGCCGAACTAGCGCCTAGGGAGACCCAGTACTTC. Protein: CASSAELAPRETQYF.

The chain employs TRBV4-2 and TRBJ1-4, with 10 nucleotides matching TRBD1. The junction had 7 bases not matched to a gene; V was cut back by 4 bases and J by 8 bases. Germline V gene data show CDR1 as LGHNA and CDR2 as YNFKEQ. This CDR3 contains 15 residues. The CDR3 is CASSPGGQGQEKLFF. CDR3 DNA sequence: TGTGCCAGCAGCCCTGGGGGACAGGGGCAGGAAAAACTGTTTTTT.

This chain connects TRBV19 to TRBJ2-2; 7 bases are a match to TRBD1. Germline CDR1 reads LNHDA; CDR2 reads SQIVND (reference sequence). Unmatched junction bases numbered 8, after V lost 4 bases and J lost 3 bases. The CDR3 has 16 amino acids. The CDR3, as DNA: TGTGCCAGTAGTAGGGGGACAGAACTTCACACCGGGGAGCTGTTTTTT. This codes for CASSRGTELHTGELFF.

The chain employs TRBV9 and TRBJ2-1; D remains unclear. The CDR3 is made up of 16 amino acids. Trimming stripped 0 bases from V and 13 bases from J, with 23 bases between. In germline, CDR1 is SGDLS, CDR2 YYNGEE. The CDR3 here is CASSVGAASVDSEQFF. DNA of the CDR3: TGTGCCAGCAGCGTAGGGGCAGCATCGGTTGATTCTGAACAGTTCTTC. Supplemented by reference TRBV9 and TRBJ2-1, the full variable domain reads DSGVTQTPKHLITATGQRVTLRCSPRSGDLSVYWYQQSLDQGLQFLIQYYNGEERAKGNILERFSAQQFPDLHSELNLSSLELGDSALYFCASSVGAASVDSEQFFGPGTRLTVL.

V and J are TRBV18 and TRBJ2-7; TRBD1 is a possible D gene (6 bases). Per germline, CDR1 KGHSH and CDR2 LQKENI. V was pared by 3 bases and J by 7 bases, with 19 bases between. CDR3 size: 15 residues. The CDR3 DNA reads TGTGCCAGCTCACCCCGGGCACAGGGAACGGGGGAGCAGTACTTC. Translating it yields CASSPRAQGTGEQYF.

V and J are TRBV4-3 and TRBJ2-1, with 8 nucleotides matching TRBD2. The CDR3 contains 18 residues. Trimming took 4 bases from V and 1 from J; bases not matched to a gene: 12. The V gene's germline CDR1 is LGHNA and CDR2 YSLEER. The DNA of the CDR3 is TGCGCCAGCAGCCCAGGGAATTCGGGGGGGCCTTCCTACAATGAGCAGTTCTTC. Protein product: CASSPGNSGGPSYNEQFF.

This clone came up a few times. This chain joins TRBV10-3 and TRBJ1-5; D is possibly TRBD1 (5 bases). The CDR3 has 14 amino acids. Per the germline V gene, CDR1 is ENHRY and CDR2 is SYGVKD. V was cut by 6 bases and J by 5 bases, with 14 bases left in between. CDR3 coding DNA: TGTGCCATCAGCGGGGACTGGGAGTATCAGCCCCAGCATTTT. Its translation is CAISGDWEYQPQHF.